One and the same sample provided the 10 T cell receptor beta chains below, sequenced in a study of T cell clonality in common variable immunodeficiency. Here immunoSEQ multiplex PCR was the method, and the copy in TCRdb shows in-frame clones only, minus some. The sample contains 75,000 to 85,000 clones, none of them singletons. Sequencing was performed on peripheral blood mononuclear cells. Receptor source: a person aged 18 to 69 in good health.

Notes on this clone: Coverage ceases 3 residues before the CDR3 finishes, and the germline J gene fills in the end. This sequence joins TRBV7-3 and TRBJ1-2; D uncertain. The V gene's germline CDR1 is SGHTA and CDR2 FQGTGA. The CDR3 consists of 17 residues. CDR3 sequence reads: CASSSTLGLASYNDYTF. The sequenced CDR3 bases are TGTGCCAGCAGCTCAACCTTAGGACTAGCCTCCTACAATGAC.

This clone was observed many times. The junction departs from germline at one end; a sequencing error may be responsible. Read sequence stops 3 residues before the CDR3 end, and the germline J gene provides the missing end. V usage is TRBV4-2 and J usage is TRBJ1-1; a weak D match, TRBD1 (6 bases). This CDR3 contains 17 residues. Germline V lookup: CDR1 LGHNA, CDR2 YNFKEQ. CDR3 DNA, as far as it was read: TGCGCCAGCAGCCAAGTAAGGGGGATGGGGCGGAACACTGAA. Protein: CASSQVRGMGRNTE. The entire CDR3 is CASSQVRGMGRNTEAFF.

This clone was seen many times. Read sequence stops 3 residues before the CDR3 end, and the germline J gene provides the missing end. The chain carries TRBV7-6 and TRBJ2-7; D call uncertain. Between the trimmed V and J ends, which lost 5 bases and 4 bases, there was a span of 18 bases. This CDR3 has 15 amino acids. Looked up from germline, CDR1 is SGHVS and CDR2 is FNYEAQ. The DNA read from the CDR3 is TGTGCCAGCAGCCCAAAGCTAGGTCTCCGGTACGAG. Its translation is CASSPKLGLRYE. In full, the CDR3 reads CASSPKLGLRYEQYF.

This clone was counted at least ten times. The CDR3 extends 3 residues past the end of the read, so its final part is completed from the germline J gene. The chain carries TRBV30 and TRBJ2-1; D perhaps matches TRBD2 (5 bases). Per germline, CDR1 GTSNPN and CDR2 SVGIG (reference sequence). Trimming shortened V by 0 bases and J by 7 bases, and 13 bases separated the two germline ends. This CDR3 spans 14 amino acids. CDR3 loop: CAWSVLGTGNEQFF. The DNA read from the CDR3 is TGTGCCTGGAGTGTACTGGGCACGGGGAATGAG.

This clone was recorded at least ten times. The CDR3 end lies 3 residues beyond the end of the read and is filled in from the germline J gene. The chain couples TRBV30 to TRBJ2-7; no definite D call. CDR3 length equals 12 residues. Per the germline V gene, CDR1 is GTSNPN and CDR2 is SVGIG (reference sequence). Trimming shortened V by 0 bases and J by 3 bases, and 6 bases separated the two germline ends. The CDR3 spells CAWSVQDYEQYF. The CDR3 DNA, read in part, is TGTGCCTGGAGTGTACAAGACTACGAG.

This clone was observed at least ten times. Read sequence stops 3 residues before the CDR3 end, and the germline J gene provides the missing end. The V and J genes are TRBV9 and TRBJ2-2; tentatively, D is TRBD2 (5 bases). The germline V gene encodes CDR1 SGDLS and CDR2 YYNGEE. The CDR3 is 16 amino acids. The ends were cut back, 4 bases at V and 3 bases at J, with 16 bases in the middle. The CDR3 loop reads CASSLSGRRDTGELFF. CDR3 DNA, as far as it was read: TGTGCCAGCAGCCTCTCCGGCCGGCGGGACACCGGGGAG.

This clone was recorded many times. The CDR3 end falls 3 residues outside the read, so it is completed with the germline J gene. The V gene is TRBV9, the J gene TRBJ1-2; no clear D gene. This CDR3 spans 14 amino acids. Germline V gene lookup returns CDR1 SGDLS and CDR2 YYNGEE. The V and J ends lost 0 bases and 0 bases respectively, with 6 bases between them. CDR3: CASSVDTSNYGYTF. The CDR3 bases that were read are TGTGCCAGCAGCGTAGACACCTCTAACTATGGC.

Many counts were recorded for this clone. The read falls 3 residues short of the CDR3 end, and the missing part is taken from the germline J gene. The genes are TRBV29-1 and TRBJ2-5; possibly TRBD2 for D (5 bases). Germline CDR1 SQVTM, CDR2 ANQGSEA. This CDR3 is built from 11 residues. The part of the CDR3 DNA that was read is TGCAATGCGGTACGGGGAGAGACC. Protein product: CNAVRGET. The whole CDR3 region reads CNAVRGETQYF.

In this sample, this clone turned up many times. The read falls 3 residues short of the CDR3 end, and the missing part is taken from the germline J gene. This chain uses TRBV5-5 with TRBJ2-7; 7 nucleotides agree with TRBD1. The CDR3 length is 15 residues. Trimming took 3 bases from V and 0 from J; bases not matched to a gene: 6. Germline V gives CDR1 SGHKS, CDR2 YYEKEE (reference sequence). This CDR3 is CASSSGQAASYEQYF. The sequenced part of the CDR3 DNA is TGTGCCAGCAGCTCCGGACAGGCTGCCTCCTACGAG.

This clone appeared many times. Coverage ceases 3 residues before the CDR3 finishes, and the germline J gene fills in the end. The rearrangement joins TRBV5-1 to TRBJ2-1, with 13 positions matching TRBD2. The CDR3 consists of 18 residues. Germline V gene sequence: CDR1 SGHRS, CDR2 YFSETQ. V gave up 0 bases and J gave up 2 bases; unmatched junction bases: 5. CDR3 protein: CASSLGLAGGWAYNEQFF. CDR3 DNA (partial): TGCGCCAGCAGCTTGGGACTAGCGGGAGGTTGGGCCTACAATGAG.